What follows are 17 T cell receptor beta chains derived from one specimen sequenced in a study of response to subunit inactivated influenza vaccine. TCRdb itself ran the RT-PCR reads through MiXCR, one entry per CDR3 protein. Of approximately 300,000 distinct CDR3 sequences in the sample, roughly 22% are singletons; the top ten hold 10% to 13%. Source: PBMCs from blood, taken less than 22 months after vaccination. The receptors were gathered from a man aged 50-75 years who received an inactivated influenza vaccine.

This clonotype was seen a handful of times. The V call is TRBV20-1, the J call TRBJ1-4; D uncertain. Germline lookup yields CDR1 DFQATT and CDR2 SNEGSKA (reference sequence). Trimming took 6 bases from V and 0 from J, leaving 11 bases between them. This CDR3 comprises 14 residues. The CDR3 protein is CSAQRTATNEKLFF. The DNA for the CDR3 is TGCAGTGCCCAGAGAACTGCAACTAATGAAAAACTGTTTTTT.

This clonotype was counted a single time. The chain uses TRBV29-1 and TRBJ1-1; D gene unclear. Trimming removed 3 bases from V and 1 base from J, with 9 bases in between. The CDR3 loop spans 13 amino acids. CDR1 and CDR2 from the germline V gene are SQVTM and ANQGSEA. CDR3 region: CSVDSLGNTEAFF. The CDR3 nucleotides are TGCAGCGTTGATTCGTTAGGGAACACTGAAGCTTTCTTT.

This clonotype has more than one count but fewer than ten. This chain uses TRBV6-5 with TRBJ1-1; possibly TRBD1 for D (6 bases). Trimming shortened V by 2 bases and J by 10 bases, and 20 bases separated the two germline ends. The length of the CDR3 is 15 residues. Germline values: CDR1 MNHEY, CDR2 SVGAGI. This CDR3 is CASSYDRPGVVGAFF. In DNA, the CDR3 is TGTGCCAGCAGTTACGACCGCCCAGGGGTCGTGGGAGCTTTCTTT.

This clonotype was seen a few times. The chain is built from TRBV12-3 or TRBV12-4 and TRBJ1-2; D may be TRBD1 (5 bases). Trimming left V 3 bases short and J 4 bases short, with 12 bases between. The length of the CDR3 is 14 residues. CDR3 sequence reads: CASSFPDRGYGYTF. The CDR3 nucleotides are TGTGCCAGCAGTTTTCCCGACAGAGGCTATGGCTACACCTTC.

The chain is built from TRBV5-1 and TRBJ1-6; tentatively, D is TRBD1 (6 bases). The CDR3 is 14 amino acids. Germline V gives CDR1 SGHRS, CDR2 YFSETQ. The ends were cut back, 4 bases at V and 5 bases at J, with 10 bases in the middle. The CDR3 DNA reads TGCGCCAGCAGCCTGTGGGACAATAATTCACCCCTCCACTTT. Translation gives CASSLWDNNSPLHF.

This clonotype was seen a few times. The V gene is TRBV3-1, the J gene TRBJ1-2, with 7 bases lining up with TRBD1. Germline CDR1 reads LGHDT; CDR2 reads YNNKEL (reference sequence). The CDR3 runs to 14 residues. V was pared by 4 bases and J by 5 bases, with 7 bases of the junction left unmatched. The CDR3 protein is CASSLGTAQYGYTF. The CDR3 coding sequence is TGTGCCAGCAGCCTAGGGACAGCCCAATATGGCTACACCTTC.

This chain joins TRBV6-1 and TRBJ1-2; D gene ambiguous. The germline CDR1 and CDR2 sequences are MNHNS and SASEGT. With 8 bases removed from V and 1 base from J, the gap between germline ends came to 11 bases. The CDR3 consists of 13 residues. The CDR3 DNA follows: TGTGCCAGCGGGAACTGGGATAACTATGGCTACACCTTC. It specifies CASGNWDNYGYTF.

This clonotype was observed once. The V gene is TRBV5-1, the J gene TRBJ1-2, with D possibly being TRBD1 (6 bases). The CDR3 loop spans 14 amino acids. The V end lost 2 bases, the J end lost 6 bases, and 14 bases lay between the germline ends. Germline V lookup: CDR1 SGHRS, CDR2 YFSETQ. The CDR3 coding sequence is TGCGCCAGCAGCTTAACAGGGAAATTCGATGGCTACACCTTC. This sequence encodes CASSLTGKFDGYTF.

This clonotype was counted only a few times. This chain connects TRBV20-1 to TRBJ2-7; a weak D match, TRBD1 (6 bases). The germline V gene has CDR1 DFQATT and CDR2 SNEGSKA (reference sequence). V was cut by 6 bases and J by 7 bases, with 19 bases left in between. The CDR3 runs 13 residues. Here the CDR3 DNA reads TGCAGTGCCACAGGGCTCTGGGCTGGGGAGCAGTACTTC. It is translated as CSATGLWAGEQYF.

V usage is TRBV4-2 and J usage is TRBJ1-2, with D uncertain. The CDR3 has 16 residues. V dropped 0 bases and J dropped 4 bases, with 15 bases sitting between them. Per the germline V gene, CDR1 is LGHNA and CDR2 is YNFKEQ. Written as DNA, the CDR3 is TGTGCCAGCAGCCAAGAGGCGGGTGCACCTATCTATGGCTACACCTTC. Translated, it gives CASSQEAGAPIYGYTF.

This clonotype was detected ten times or more. This chain's CDR3 is CSAREKGRPYGYTF. The CDR3 DNA reads as TGCAGTGCTAGAGAAAAGGGAAGACCTTATGGCTACACCTTC. The V gene is TRBV20-1, the J gene TRBJ1-2; the D is unclear. Germline-derived CDR1 and CDR2 are DFQATT and SNEGSKA (reference sequence). This CDR3 has 14 residues. V was cut by 0 bases and J by 5 bases, with 13 bases left in between.

This clonotype was seen only a few times. This chain uses TRBV4-3 with TRBJ2-7, with a weak D call TRBD2 (5 bases). CDR3 length: 15 amino acids. Germline assignment: CDR1 LGHNA and CDR2 YSLEER. Trimming took 5 bases from V and 2 from J, leaving 16 bases between them. The DNA of the CDR3 is TGCGCCAGCAGCGGAAACACGGGGTTTGCCTACGAGCAGTACTTC. It translates to CASSGNTGFAYEQYF.

This sequence joins TRBV4-2 and TRBJ2-7; the match to TRBD2 covers 14 bases. The CDR3 length is 16 residues. V lost 5 bases and J lost 6; bases outside the gene matches: 9. Looked up from germline, CDR1 is LGHNA and CDR2 is YNFKEQ. CDR3 residues: CASSAGTSGSMGEQYF. The CDR3 coding sequence is TGTGCCAGCAGCGCCGGGACTAGCGGGAGTATGGGCGAGCAGTACTTC.

This clonotype was picked up a small number of times. The chain links TRBV6-2 or TRBV6-3 to TRBJ2-7; 7 nucleotides line up with TRBD1. V was clipped by 7 bases and J by 0 bases; unmatched bases: 6. Germline values: CDR1 MNHEY, CDR2 SVGEGT. The CDR3 is 14 residues long. CDR3: CASISGTASYEQYF. The CDR3 DNA is TGTGCCAGCATTTCCGGGACAGCCTCCTACGAGCAGTACTTC.

This clonotype was counted many times. The chain uses TRBV9 and TRBJ1-1; D is uncertain. Germline V lookup: CDR1 SGDLS, CDR2 YYNGEE. V was clipped by 3 bases and J by 3 bases, with 9 bases between them. This CDR3 has 13 amino acids. As DNA, the CDR3 is TGTGCCAGCAGCGCAAACTACCACACTGAAGCTTTCTTT. Its protein is CASSANYHTEAFF.

The table lists this clonotype with a few counts. V is TRBV7-3 and J is TRBJ2-3; D not certain. CDR3 length equals 13 residues. V lost 3 bases and J lost 4, with 8 bases in between. Germline V gives CDR1 SGHTA, CDR2 FQGTGA. Here the CDR3 DNA reads TGTGCCAGCAGCTTGCGATTTTCAGATACGCAGTATTTT. Translation gives CASSLRFSDTQYF.

In its sample, this clonotype was seen many times. The chain is built from TRBV15 and TRBJ2-2; 8 nucleotides match TRBD2. Per germline, CDR1 LNHNV and CDR2 YYDKDF (reference sequence). The CDR3 runs to 17 residues. The trim removed 0 bases at V and 0 bases at J, leaving 3 bases unmatched. The CDR3 coding sequence is TGTGCCACCAGCAGAGATCAGACTAGCGCGAACACCGGGGAGCTGTTTTTT. This gives the protein CATSRDQTSANTGELFF.